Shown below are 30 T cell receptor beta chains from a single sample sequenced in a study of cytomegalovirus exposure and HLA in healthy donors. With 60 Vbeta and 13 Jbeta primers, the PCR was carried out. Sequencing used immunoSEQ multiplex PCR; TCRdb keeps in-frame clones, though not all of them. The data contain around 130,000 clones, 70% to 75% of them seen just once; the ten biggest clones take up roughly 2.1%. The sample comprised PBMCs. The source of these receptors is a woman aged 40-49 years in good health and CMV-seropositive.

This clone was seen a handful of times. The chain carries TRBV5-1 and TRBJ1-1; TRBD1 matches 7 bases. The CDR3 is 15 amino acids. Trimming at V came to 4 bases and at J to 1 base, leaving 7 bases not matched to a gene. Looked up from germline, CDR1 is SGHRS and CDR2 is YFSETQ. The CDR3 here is CASSRRGQTNTEAFF. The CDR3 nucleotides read TGCGCCAGCAGCCGGAGGGGACAGACGAACACTGAAGCTTTCTTT.

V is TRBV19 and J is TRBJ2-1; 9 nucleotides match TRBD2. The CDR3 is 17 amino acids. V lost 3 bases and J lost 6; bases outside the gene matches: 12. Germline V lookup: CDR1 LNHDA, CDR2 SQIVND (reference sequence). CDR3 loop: CASSMDSIAGVINEQFF. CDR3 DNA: TGTGCCAGTAGTATGGACTCCATAGCGGGAGTAATCAATGAGCAGTTCTTC.

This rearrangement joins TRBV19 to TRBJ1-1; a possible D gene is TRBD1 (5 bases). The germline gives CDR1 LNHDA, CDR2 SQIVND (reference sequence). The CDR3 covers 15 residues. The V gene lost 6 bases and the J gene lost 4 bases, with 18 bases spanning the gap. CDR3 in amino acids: CASRAWEGRGTEAFF. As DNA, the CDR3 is TGTGCCAGTAGGGCATGGGAGGGGCGCGGCACTGAAGCTTTCTTT.

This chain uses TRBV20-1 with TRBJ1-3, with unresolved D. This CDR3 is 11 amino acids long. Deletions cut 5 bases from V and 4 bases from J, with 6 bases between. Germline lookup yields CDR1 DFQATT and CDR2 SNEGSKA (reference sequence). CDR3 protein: CSAANGNTIYF. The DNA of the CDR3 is TGCAGTGCTGCGAACGGAAACACCATATATTTT.

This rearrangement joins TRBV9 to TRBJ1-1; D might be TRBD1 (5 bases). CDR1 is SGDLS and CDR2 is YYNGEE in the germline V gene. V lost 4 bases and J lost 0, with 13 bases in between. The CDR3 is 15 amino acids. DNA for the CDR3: TGTGCCAGCAGCCTCACTGACAGCCTGAACACTGAAGCTTTCTTT. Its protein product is CASSLTDSLNTEAFF.

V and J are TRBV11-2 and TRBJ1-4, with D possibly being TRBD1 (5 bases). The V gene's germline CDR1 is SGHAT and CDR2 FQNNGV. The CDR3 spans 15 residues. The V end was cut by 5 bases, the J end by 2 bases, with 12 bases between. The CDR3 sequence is CASSRGGNTNEKLFF. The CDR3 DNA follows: TGTGCCAGCAGCCGGGGGGGGAATACTAATGAAAAACTGTTTTTT. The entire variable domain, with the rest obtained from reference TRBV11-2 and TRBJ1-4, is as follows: EAGVAQSPRYKIIEKRQSVAFWCNPISGHATLYWYQQILGQGPKLLIQFQNNGVVDDSQLPKDRFSAERLKGVDSTLKIQPAKLEDSAVYLCASSRGGNTNEKLFFGSGTQLSVL.

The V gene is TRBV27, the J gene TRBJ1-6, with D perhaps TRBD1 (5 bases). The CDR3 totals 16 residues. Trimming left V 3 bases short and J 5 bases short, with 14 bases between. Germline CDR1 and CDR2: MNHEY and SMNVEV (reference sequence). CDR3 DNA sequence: TGTGCCAGCAGTTTCTCGGCAGGGCCAGATAATTCACCCCTCCACTTT. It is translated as CASSFSAGPDNSPLHF.

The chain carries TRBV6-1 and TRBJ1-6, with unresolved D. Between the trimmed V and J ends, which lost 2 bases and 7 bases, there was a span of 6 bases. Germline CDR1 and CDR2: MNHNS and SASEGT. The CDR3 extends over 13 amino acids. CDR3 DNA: TGTGCCAGCAGTGAATTTCAAAATTCACCCCTCCACTTT. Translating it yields CASSEFQNSPLHF.

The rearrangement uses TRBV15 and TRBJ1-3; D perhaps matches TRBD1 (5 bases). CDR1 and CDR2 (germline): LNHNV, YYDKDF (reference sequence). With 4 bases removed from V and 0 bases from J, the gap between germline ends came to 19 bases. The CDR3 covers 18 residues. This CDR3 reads CATSTLRGGEGSGNTIYF. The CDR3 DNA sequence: TGTGCCACCAGCACCCTACGCGGGGGGGAGGGCTCTGGAAACACCATATATTTT. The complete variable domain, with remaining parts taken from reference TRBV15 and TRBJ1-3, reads DAMVIQNPRYQVTQFGKPVTLSCSQTLNHNVMYWYQQKSSQAPKLLFHYYDKDFNNEADTPDNFQSRRPNTSFCFLDIRSPGLGDTAMYLCATSTLRGGEGSGNTIYFGEGSWLTVV.

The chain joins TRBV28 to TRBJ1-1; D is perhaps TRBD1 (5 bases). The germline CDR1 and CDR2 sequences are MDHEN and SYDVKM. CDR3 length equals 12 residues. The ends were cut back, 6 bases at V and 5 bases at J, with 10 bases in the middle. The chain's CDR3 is CASRAGNTEAFF. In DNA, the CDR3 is TGTGCCAGCAGGGCAGGGAATACTGAAGCTTTCTTT.

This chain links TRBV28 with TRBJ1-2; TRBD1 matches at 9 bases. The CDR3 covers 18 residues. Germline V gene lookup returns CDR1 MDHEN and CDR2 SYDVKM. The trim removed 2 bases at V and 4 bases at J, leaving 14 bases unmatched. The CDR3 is CASSLTGTGSGRAYGYTF. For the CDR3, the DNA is TGTGCCAGCAGTTTAACCGGGACAGGGAGCGGGAGGGCCTATGGCTACACCTTC.

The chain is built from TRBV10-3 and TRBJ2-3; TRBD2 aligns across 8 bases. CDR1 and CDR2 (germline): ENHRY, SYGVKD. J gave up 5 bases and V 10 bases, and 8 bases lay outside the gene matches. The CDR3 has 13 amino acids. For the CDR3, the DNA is TGTGCCAGTCATAGCGGGGCGAAAGATACGCAGTATTTT. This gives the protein CASHSGAKDTQYF.

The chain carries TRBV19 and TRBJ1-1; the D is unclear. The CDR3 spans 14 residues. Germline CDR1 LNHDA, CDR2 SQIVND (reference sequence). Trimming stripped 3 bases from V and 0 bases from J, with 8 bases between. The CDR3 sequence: CASSISWLNTEAFF. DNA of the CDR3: TGTGCCAGTAGTATTAGTTGGTTGAACACTGAAGCTTTCTTT.

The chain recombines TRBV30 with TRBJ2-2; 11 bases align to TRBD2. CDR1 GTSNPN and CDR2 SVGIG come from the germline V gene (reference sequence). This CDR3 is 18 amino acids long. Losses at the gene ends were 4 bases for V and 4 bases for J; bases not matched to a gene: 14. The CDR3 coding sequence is TGTGCCTGGAATCCTACCTGGGGTAGCGGGGGGGCCACCGGGGAGCTGTTTTTT. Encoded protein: CAWNPTWGSGGATGELFF.

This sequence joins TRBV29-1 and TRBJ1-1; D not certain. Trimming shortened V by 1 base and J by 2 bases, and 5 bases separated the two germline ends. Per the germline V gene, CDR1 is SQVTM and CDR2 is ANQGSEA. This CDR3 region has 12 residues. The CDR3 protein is CSVEGANTEAFF. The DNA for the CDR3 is TGCAGCGTTGAAGGAGCCAACACTGAAGCTTTCTTT.

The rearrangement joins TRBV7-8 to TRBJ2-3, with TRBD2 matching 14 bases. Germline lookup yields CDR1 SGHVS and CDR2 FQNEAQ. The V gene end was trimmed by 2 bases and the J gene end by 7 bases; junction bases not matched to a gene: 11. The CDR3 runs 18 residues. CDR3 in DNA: TGTGCCAGCAGCTTATCATCGACTAGCGGGGGGGCCTTGTATACGCAGTATTTT. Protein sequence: CASSLSSTSGGALYTQYF. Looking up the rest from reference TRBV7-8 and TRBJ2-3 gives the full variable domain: GAGVSQSPRYKVAKRGQDVALRCDPISGHVSLFWYQQALGQGPEFLTYFQNEAQLDKSGLPSDRFFAERPEGSVSTLKIQRTQQEDSAVYLCASSLSSTSGGALYTQYFGPGTRLTVL.

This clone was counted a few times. CDR3 amino acids: CASSRLSGNGNNEQFF. In nucleotides, the CDR3 is TGTGCCAGCTCCCGCCTTAGCGGGAACGGGAACAATGAGCAGTTCTTC. The V and J genes are TRBV18 and TRBJ2-1; 8 nucleotides match TRBD2. J was trimmed by 5 bases and V by 6 bases; bases with no gene match: 12. This CDR3 comprises 16 residues. Germline-derived CDR1 and CDR2 are KGHSH and LQKENI.

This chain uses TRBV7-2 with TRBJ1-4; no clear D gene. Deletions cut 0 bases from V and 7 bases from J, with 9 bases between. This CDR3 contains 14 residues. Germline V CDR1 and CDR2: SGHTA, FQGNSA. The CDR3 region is CASSLAGAGEKLFF. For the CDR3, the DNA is TGTGCCAGCAGCTTAGCCGGCGCAGGTGAAAAACTGTTTTTT.

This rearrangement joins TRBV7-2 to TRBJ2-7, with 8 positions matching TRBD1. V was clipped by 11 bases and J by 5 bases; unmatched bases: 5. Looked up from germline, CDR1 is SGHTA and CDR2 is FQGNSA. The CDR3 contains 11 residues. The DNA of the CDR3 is TGTGCCGTACAGACAGGGGACGAGCAGTACTTC. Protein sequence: CAVQTGDEQYF. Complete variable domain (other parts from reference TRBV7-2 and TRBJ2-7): GAGVSQSPSNKVTEKGKDVELRCDPISGHTALYWYRQSLGQGLEFLIYFQGNSAPDKSGLPSDRFSAERTGGSVSTLTIQRTQQEDSAVYLCAVQTGDEQYFGPGTRLTVT.

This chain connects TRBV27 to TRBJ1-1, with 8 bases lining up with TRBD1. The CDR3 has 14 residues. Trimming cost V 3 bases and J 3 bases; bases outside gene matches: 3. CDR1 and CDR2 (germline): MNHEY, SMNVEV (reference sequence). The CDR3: CASSFIQGDTEAFF. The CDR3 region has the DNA TGTGCCAGCAGTTTCATACAGGGGGACACTGAAGCTTTCTTT.

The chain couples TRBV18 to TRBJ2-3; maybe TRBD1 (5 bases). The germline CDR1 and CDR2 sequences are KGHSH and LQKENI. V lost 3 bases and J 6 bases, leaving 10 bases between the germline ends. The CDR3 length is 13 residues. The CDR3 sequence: CASSPRQMDTQYF. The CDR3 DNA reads TGTGCCAGCTCACCCCGACAGATGGATACGCAGTATTTT.

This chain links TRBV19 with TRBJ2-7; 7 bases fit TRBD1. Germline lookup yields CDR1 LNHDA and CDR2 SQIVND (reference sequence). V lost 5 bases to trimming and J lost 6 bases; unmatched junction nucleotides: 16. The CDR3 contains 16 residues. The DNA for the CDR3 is TGTGCCAGTAGTGCGTTTAGGACAGGTGACGGTTCCGAGCAGTACTTC. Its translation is CASSAFRTGDGSEQYF. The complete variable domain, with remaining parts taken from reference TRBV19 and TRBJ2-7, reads DGGITQSPKYLFRKEGQNVTLSCEQNLNHDAMYWYRQDPGQGLRLIYYSQIVNDFQKGDIAEGYSVSREKKESFPLTVTSAQKNPTAFYLCASSAFRTGDGSEQYFGPGTRLTVT.

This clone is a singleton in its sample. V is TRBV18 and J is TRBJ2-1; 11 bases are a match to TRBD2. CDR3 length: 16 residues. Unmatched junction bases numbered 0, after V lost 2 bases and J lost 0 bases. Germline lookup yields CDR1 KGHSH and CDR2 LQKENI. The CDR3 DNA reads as TGTGCCAGCTCACCAGGGACTAGCGGCTCCTACAATGAGCAGTTCTTC. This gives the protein CASSPGTSGSYNEQFF.

The chain's CDR3 is CASSGGGPWVPSGNTIYF. CDR3 coding DNA: TGTGCCAGCAGCGGAGGGGGCCCGTGGGTCCCTTCTGGAAACACCATATATTTT. V usage is TRBV9 and J usage is TRBJ1-3; 7 nucleotides match TRBD1. J lost 1 base, V lost 3 bases, and 13 bases had no gene match. The length of the CDR3 is 18 residues. Germline V lookup: CDR1 SGDLS, CDR2 YYNGEE.

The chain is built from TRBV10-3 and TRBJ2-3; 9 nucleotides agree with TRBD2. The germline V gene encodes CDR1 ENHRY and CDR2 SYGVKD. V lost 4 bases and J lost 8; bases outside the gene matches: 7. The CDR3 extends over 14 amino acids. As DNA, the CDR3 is TGTGCCATCAGTGTGGGTAGCGGGAGCCGTACGCAGTATTTT. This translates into CAISVGSGSRTQYF.

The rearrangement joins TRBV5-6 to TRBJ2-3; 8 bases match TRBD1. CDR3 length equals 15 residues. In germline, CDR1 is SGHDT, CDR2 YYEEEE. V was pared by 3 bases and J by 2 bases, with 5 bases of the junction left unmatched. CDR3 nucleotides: TGTGCCAGCAGCTCGAGACAGGGGTTCACAGATACGCAGTATTTT. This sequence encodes CASSSRQGFTDTQYF.

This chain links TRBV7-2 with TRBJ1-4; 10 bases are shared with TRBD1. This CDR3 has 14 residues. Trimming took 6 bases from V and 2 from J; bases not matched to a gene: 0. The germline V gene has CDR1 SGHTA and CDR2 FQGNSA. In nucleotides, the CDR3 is TGTGCCAGCAGGGGACAGGGGACTAATGAAAAACTGTTTTTT. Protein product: CASRGQGTNEKLFF.

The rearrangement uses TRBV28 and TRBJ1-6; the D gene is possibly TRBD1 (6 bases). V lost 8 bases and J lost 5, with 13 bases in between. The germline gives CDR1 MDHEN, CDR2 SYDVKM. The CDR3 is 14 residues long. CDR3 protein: CASLQGLNNSPLHF. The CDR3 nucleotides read TGTGCCAGCCTACAGGGCCTAAATAATTCACCCCTCCACTTT.

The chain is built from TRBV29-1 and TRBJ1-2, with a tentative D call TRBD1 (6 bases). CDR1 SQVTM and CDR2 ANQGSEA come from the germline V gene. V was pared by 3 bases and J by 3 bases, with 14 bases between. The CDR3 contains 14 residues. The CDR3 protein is CSVEVQGDYYGYTF. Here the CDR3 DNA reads TGCAGCGTTGAGGTACAGGGTGACTACTATGGCTACACCTTC.

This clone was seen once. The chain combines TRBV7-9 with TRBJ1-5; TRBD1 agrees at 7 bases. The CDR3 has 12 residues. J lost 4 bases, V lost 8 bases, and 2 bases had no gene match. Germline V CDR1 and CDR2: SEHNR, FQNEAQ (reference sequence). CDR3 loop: CASSRGNQPQHF. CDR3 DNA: TGTGCCAGCTCCAGGGGGAATCAGCCCCAGCATTTT. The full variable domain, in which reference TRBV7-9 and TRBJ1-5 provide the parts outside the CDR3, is DTGVSQNPRHKITKRGQNVTFRCDPISEHNRLYWYRQTLGQGPEFLTYFQNEAQLEKSRLLSDRFSAERPKGSFSTLEIQRTEQGDSAMYLCASSRGNQPQHFGDGTRLSIL.